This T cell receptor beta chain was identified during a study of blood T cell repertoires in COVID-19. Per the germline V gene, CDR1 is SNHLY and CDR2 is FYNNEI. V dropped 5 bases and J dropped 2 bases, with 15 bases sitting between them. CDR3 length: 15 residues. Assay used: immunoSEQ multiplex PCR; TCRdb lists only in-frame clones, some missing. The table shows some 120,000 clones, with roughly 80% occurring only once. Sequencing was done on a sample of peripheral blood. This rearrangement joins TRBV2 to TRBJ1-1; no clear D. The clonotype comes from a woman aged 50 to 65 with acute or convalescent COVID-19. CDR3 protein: CASSFVEQRNTEAFF. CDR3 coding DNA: TGTGCCAGCAGTTTTGTTGAACAGAGAAACACTGAAGCTTTCTTT.